Listed below are T cell receptor beta chains from one sample, sequenced in a study of T-cell reconstitution after alpha-beta-depleted transplantation in children. One entry per CDR3 protein results from TCRdb running MiXCR on the PCR reads. The sample yields about 300,000 distinct CDR3 sequences, approximately 7.3% seen once. The material sequenced was peripheral blood, taken 360 days after TCRalphabeta/CD19-depleted stem cell transplant. These receptors were obtained from a female patient aged 2 to 10 who had a stem cell transplant for Fanconi anemia, so the T cells may come from the graft donor. Each CDR3 is given with its conserved first and last residue. D genes are given only for firm matches. Some rows mark clone size as missing; the rest say once, few, many or name a class of expanded clone.

d_gene: -; j_gene: TRBJ2-1; len: 11; abundance: many; v_gene: TRBV12-3/TRBV12-4; CDR3nt: TGTGCCAGCAGTTTAACCGGACTTCAGTTCTTC; CDR3aa: CASSLTGLQFF
d_gene: -; j_gene: TRBJ1-2; len: 14; abundance: many; v_gene: TRBV7-9; CDR3nt: TGTGCCAGCAGCTTTGCGGGGCGGGACTATGGCTACACCTTC; CDR3aa: CASSFAGRDYGYTF
d_gene: -; j_gene: TRBJ2-2; len: 14; abundance: few; v_gene: TRBV10-2; CDR3nt: TGCGCCAGCAGCCCCGGACAGATCCCCGGGGAGCTGTTTTTT; CDR3aa: CASSPGQIPGELFF
d_gene: -; j_gene: TRBJ1-5; len: 16; abundance: -; v_gene: TRBV20-1; CDR3nt: TGCAGTGCTAGAGTCATTTCGGCCAGTTCTAATCAGCCCCAGCATTTT; CDR3aa: CSARVISASSNQPQHF
d_gene: -; j_gene: TRBJ1-2; len: 15; abundance: -; v_gene: TRBV20-1; CDR3nt: TGCAGTGCTACTCGTCGCGGACACCGGGGGTATGGCTACACCTTC; CDR3aa: CSATRRGHRGYGYTF
d_gene: -; j_gene: TRBJ1-1; len: 19; abundance: -; v_gene: TRBV18; CDR3nt: TGTGCCAGCTCACCACTTCCGACAGGTTTAGTACGAGTGAACACTGAAGCTTTCTTT; CDR3aa: CASSPLPTGLVRVNTEAFF
d_gene: TRBD2; j_gene: TRBJ2-1; len: 13; abundance: many; v_gene: TRBV5-6; CDR3nt: TGTGCCAGCAGCTCCTATTTAGCGGGTGAGCAGTTCTTC; CDR3aa: CASSSYLAGEQFF
d_gene: TRBD2; j_gene: TRBJ2-1; len: 16; abundance: many; v_gene: TRBV7-8; CDR3nt: TGTGCCAGCAGCTTAGTTCTAAGCGGGGGATCCAATGAGCAGTTCTTC; CDR3aa: CASSLVLSGGSNEQFF
d_gene: -; j_gene: TRBJ2-1; len: 15; abundance: many; v_gene: TRBV2; CDR3nt: TGTGCCAGCAGTGAAGCGAGGTTCGAATACAATGAGCAGTTCTTC; CDR3aa: CASSEARFEYNEQFF
d_gene: -; j_gene: TRBJ2-3; len: 15; abundance: -; v_gene: TRBV5-4; CDR3nt: TGTGCCAGCAGCTTGGGAGGGGACCCCCCAGATACGCAGTATTTT; CDR3aa: CASSLGGDPPDTQYF
d_gene: TRBD1; j_gene: TRBJ2-5; len: 14; abundance: -; v_gene: TRBV20-1; CDR3nt: TGCAGTGCTAGAGATTATACAGGGGGAAAGACCCAGTACTTC; CDR3aa: CSARDYTGGKTQYF
d_gene: TRBD1; j_gene: TRBJ1-5; len: 18; abundance: -; v_gene: TRBV4-2; CDR3nt: TGTGCCAGCAGCCCGCTGGGACAGGGAGGATATAGCAATCAGCCCCAGCATTTT; CDR3aa: CASSPLGQGGYSNQPQHF
d_gene: -; j_gene: TRBJ1-1; len: 13; abundance: many; v_gene: TRBV7-3; CDR3nt: TGTGCCAGCAGCTTATGGCGTGACACTGAAGCTTTCTTT; CDR3aa: CASSLWRDTEAFF
d_gene: -; j_gene: TRBJ2-3; len: 16; abundance: many; v_gene: TRBV3-1; CDR3nt: TGTGCCAGCAGCCAAGATCTTGTCGATAGCACAGATACGCAGTATTTT; CDR3aa: CASSQDLVDSTDTQYF
d_gene: TRBD1; j_gene: TRBJ1-1; len: 18; abundance: few; v_gene: TRBV4-3; CDR3nt: TGCGCCAGCAGCCAACTGACAGGGGGCTGGAGGGAAGGCACTGAAGCTTTCTTT; CDR3aa: CASSQLTGGWREGTEAFF
d_gene: -; j_gene: TRBJ1-2; len: 16; abundance: -; v_gene: TRBV5-1; CDR3nt: TGCGCCAGCAGCTCGGAGAGTAGTGGGTTAGACTATGGCTACACCTTC; CDR3aa: CASSSESSGLDYGYTF
d_gene: TRBD2; j_gene: TRBJ2-1; len: 14; abundance: many; v_gene: TRBV7-8; CDR3nt: TGTGCCAGCAGCTTAGCACTAGCGTTCAATGAGCAGTTCTTC; CDR3aa: CASSLALAFNEQFF
d_gene: TRBD2; j_gene: TRBJ2-1; len: 14; abundance: many; v_gene: TRBV12-3/TRBV12-4; CDR3nt: TGTGCCAGCAGGCGGCGGGGGGGGTACAATGAGCAGTTCTTC; CDR3aa: CASRRRGGYNEQFF
d_gene: -; j_gene: TRBJ2-5; len: 10; abundance: many; v_gene: TRBV20-1; CDR3nt: TGCAGTGCTAGAGGGGAGACCCAGTACTTC; CDR3aa: CSARGETQYF
d_gene: -; j_gene: TRBJ2-1; len: 11; abundance: many; v_gene: TRBV2; CDR3nt: TGTGCCAGCAGTGAAGGAAATGAGCAGTTCTTC; CDR3aa: CASSEGNEQFF
d_gene: TRBD1; j_gene: TRBJ1-1; len: 15; abundance: few; v_gene: TRBV2; CDR3nt: TGTGCCGGGAATTACAGGGGGCTACGAAGTGCTGAAGCTTTCTTT; CDR3aa: CAGNYRGLRSAEAFF
d_gene: -; j_gene: TRBJ2-1; len: 14; abundance: many; v_gene: TRBV20-1; CDR3nt: TGCAGTGCTAGACCGCCCGGGCCCTACAATGAGCAGTTCTTC; CDR3aa: CSARPPGPYNEQFF
d_gene: -; j_gene: TRBJ1-3; len: 11; abundance: -; v_gene: TRBV2; CDR3nt: TGTGCCAGCAGGCGGGTAAACACCATATATTTT; CDR3aa: CASRRVNTIYF
d_gene: -; j_gene: TRBJ1-4; len: 18; abundance: few; v_gene: TRBV4-3; CDR3nt: TGCGCCAGCAGCCAAGAATTTTCGTGGGGTACAACTAATGAAAAACTGTTTTTT; CDR3aa: CASSQEFSWGTTNEKLFF
d_gene: TRBD1; j_gene: TRBJ1-6; len: 14; abundance: few; v_gene: TRBV28; CDR3nt: TGTGCCAGCAGTTTTTTGACAGGGGGTTCACCCCTCCACTTT; CDR3aa: CASSFLTGGSPLHF
d_gene: -; j_gene: TRBJ2-3; len: 18; abundance: few; v_gene: TRBV25-1; CDR3nt: TGTGCCAGCAGTGCCTTAGCGAACCGGGACACAAGCACAGATACGCAGTATTTT; CDR3aa: CASSALANRDTSTDTQYF
d_gene: -; j_gene: TRBJ1-5; len: 14; abundance: -; v_gene: TRBV2; CDR3nt: TGTGCCACAGACCGGGACATTAGCAATCAGCCCCAGCATTTT; CDR3aa: CATDRDISNQPQHF
d_gene: -; j_gene: TRBJ2-2; len: 12; abundance: -; v_gene: TRBV4-2; CDR3nt: TGTGCCAGCAGCCCCGGGCGCGGGGAGCTGTTTTTT; CDR3aa: CASSPGRGELFF
d_gene: -; j_gene: TRBJ1-3; len: 14; abundance: -; v_gene: TRBV5-1; CDR3nt: TGCGCCAGCAGCTCTGGGACGGCTCTTACGACCATATATTTT; CDR3aa: CASSSGTALTTIYF
d_gene: -; j_gene: TRBJ2-2; len: 15; abundance: many; v_gene: TRBV9; CDR3nt: TGTGCCAGCAGCGGTTTCGGGGGGCACACCGGGGAGCTGTTTTTT; CDR3aa: CASSGFGGHTGELFF
d_gene: -; j_gene: TRBJ2-7; len: 11; abundance: many; v_gene: TRBV12-3/TRBV12-4; CDR3nt: TGTGCCAGCAGTTTAAATGGCGAGCAGTACTTC; CDR3aa: CASSLNGEQYF
d_gene: TRBD2; j_gene: TRBJ2-1; len: 14; abundance: once; v_gene: TRBV6-1; CDR3nt: TGTGCCAGCAGTCCCGGGACTACCCCTAATGAGCAGTTCTTC; CDR3aa: CASSPGTTPNEQFF
d_gene: -; j_gene: TRBJ2-6; len: 16; abundance: many; v_gene: TRBV4-2; CDR3nt: TGTGCCAGCAGCCAAGATCAATACGGTGGGGCCAACGTCCTGACTTTC; CDR3aa: CASSQDQYGGANVLTF
d_gene: TRBD1; j_gene: TRBJ1-1; len: 14; abundance: many; v_gene: TRBV10-3; CDR3nt: TGTGCCATCAGCCCGGGACAGGGGAACACTGAAGCTTTCTTT; CDR3aa: CAISPGQGNTEAFF
d_gene: TRBD1; j_gene: TRBJ2-2; len: 15; abundance: many; v_gene: TRBV9; CDR3nt: TGTGCCAGCAGCCCCCGGGACAGCAACACCGGGGAGCTGTTTTTT; CDR3aa: CASSPRDSNTGELFF
d_gene: TRBD2; j_gene: TRBJ2-7; len: 13; abundance: many; v_gene: TRBV30; CDR3nt: TGTGCCTGGAGCGGGACTAGCGGCTACGAGCAGTACTTC; CDR3aa: CAWSGTSGYEQYF
d_gene: -; j_gene: TRBJ2-1; len: 12; abundance: many; v_gene: TRBV4-2; CDR3nt: TGTGCCAGCAGCCAAGATTCCGGTGAGCAGTTCTTC; CDR3aa: CASSQDSGEQFF
d_gene: TRBD2; j_gene: TRBJ2-7; len: 13; abundance: many; v_gene: TRBV7-2; CDR3nt: TGTGCCAGCAGCTCGAGCCAGGGACTAGCGCAGTACTTC; CDR3aa: CASSSSQGLAQYF
d_gene: -; j_gene: TRBJ2-7; len: 14; abundance: many; v_gene: TRBV10-3; CDR3nt: TGTGCCATCAGTTCTAGGAGGGGGGCCTACGAGCAGTACTTC; CDR3aa: CAISSRRGAYEQYF
d_gene: -; j_gene: TRBJ2-1; len: 17; abundance: -; v_gene: TRBV7-2; CDR3nt: TGTGCCAGCAGCTTATCGGGGGCCAGATTCAGTGCCCATGAGCAGTTCTTC; CDR3aa: CASSLSGARFSAHEQFF
d_gene: -; j_gene: TRBJ2-1; len: 14; abundance: many; v_gene: TRBV4-2; CDR3nt: TGTGCCAGCAGCCAACAACCACCTAGTGATGAGCAGTTCTTC; CDR3aa: CASSQQPPSDEQFF
d_gene: -; j_gene: TRBJ2-5; len: 17; abundance: many; v_gene: TRBV6-1; CDR3nt: TGTGCCAGCAGTCCACGTAAAGGAAGGGGGATCCAAGAGACCCAGTACTTC; CDR3aa: CASSPRKGRGIQETQYF
d_gene: TRBD1; j_gene: TRBJ2-5; len: 14; abundance: many; v_gene: TRBV20-1; CDR3nt: TGCAGTGCTAGAGATAGGGACAGGGGAGAGACCCAGTACTTC; CDR3aa: CSARDRDRGETQYF
d_gene: TRBD1; j_gene: TRBJ1-4; len: 18; abundance: many; v_gene: TRBV28; CDR3nt: TGTGCCAGCAGTTTATTCCCTCCGACAGGGGCATTGAATGAAAAACTGTTTTTT; CDR3aa: CASSLFPPTGALNEKLFF
d_gene: -; j_gene: TRBJ2-1; len: 14; abundance: many; v_gene: TRBV2; CDR3nt: TGTGCCAGCAGTGATCGACAGAAATACAATGAGCAGTTCTTC; CDR3aa: CASSDRQKYNEQFF
d_gene: -; j_gene: TRBJ2-3; len: 15; abundance: many; v_gene: TRBV5-6; CDR3nt: TGTGCCAGCAGCTTGGGCTACAGGGTAGTGGATACGCAGTATTTT; CDR3aa: CASSLGYRVVDTQYF
d_gene: -; j_gene: TRBJ2-5; len: 15; abundance: -; v_gene: TRBV6-1; CDR3nt: TGTGCCAGCAGTGATACAGGAGCGGATCAAGAGACCCAGTACTTC; CDR3aa: CASSDTGADQETQYF
d_gene: TRBD1; j_gene: TRBJ1-1; len: 18; abundance: few; v_gene: TRBV5-1; CDR3nt: TGCGCCAGCAGATTCGATCCGGGACAGGGGATAGGGGACACTGAAGCTTTCTTT; CDR3aa: CASRFDPGQGIGDTEAFF
d_gene: TRBD1; j_gene: TRBJ2-2; len: 16; abundance: many; v_gene: TRBV6-5; CDR3nt: TGTGCCAGCAGATCTACAGGACAGGGTTTTGTGGGGGAGCTGTTTTTT; CDR3aa: CASRSTGQGFVGELFF
d_gene: -; j_gene: TRBJ2-1; len: 11; abundance: many; v_gene: TRBV29-1; CDR3nt: TGCAGCGTAACCGACAGCCCTGAGCAGTTCTTC; CDR3aa: CSVTDSPEQFF
d_gene: -; j_gene: TRBJ1-2; len: 14; abundance: many; v_gene: TRBV20-1; CDR3nt: TGCAGTGCCCTAAAGGGTCTGGGACGGGATGGCTACACCTTC; CDR3aa: CSALKGLGRDGYTF
d_gene: -; j_gene: TRBJ2-3; len: 17; abundance: many; v_gene: TRBV5-1; CDR3nt: TGCGCCAGCAGCGGATCGACAGGACCCCCTAGCACAGATACGCAGTATTTT; CDR3aa: CASSGSTGPPSTDTQYF
d_gene: -; j_gene: TRBJ2-2; len: 12; abundance: many; v_gene: TRBV27; CDR3nt: TGTGCCAGCAGTTCCAGCCACGGGGAGCTGTTTTTT; CDR3aa: CASSSSHGELFF